These 6 T cell receptor beta chains originate from one sample sequenced in a study of blood T cell repertoires in COVID-19. The repertoire was sequenced with immunoSEQ multiplex PCR; TCRdb's copy has only in-frame clones and lacks some. The sample records 65,000 to 95,000 clones, nearly 90% being singletons. Sequenced sample: peripheral blood. These receptors came from a man in his 70s with acute or convalescent COVID-19.

This sequence joins TRBV18 and TRBJ2-1, with 11 bases aligning to TRBD1. CDR3 size: 16 residues. V lost 2 bases and J lost 2; bases outside the gene matches: 2. Looked up from germline, CDR1 is KGHSH and CDR2 is LQKENI. The CDR3, as DNA: TGTGCCAGCTCACCATCGGGACAGGGGGCCTACAATGAGCAGTTCTTC. This gives the protein CASSPSGQGAYNEQFF. The full variable domain, its missing parts supplied by reference TRBV18 and TRBJ2-1, is NAGVMQNPRHLVRRRGQEARLRCSPMKGHSHVYWYRQLPEEGLKFMVYLQKENIIDESGMPKERFSAEFPKEGPSILRIQQVVRGDSAAYFCASSPSGQGAYNEQFFGPGTRLTVL.

This chain uses TRBV5-6 with TRBJ2-7; 11 bases are a match to TRBD1. This CDR3 has 16 residues. The V gene end was trimmed by 3 bases and the J gene end by 4 bases; junction bases not matched to a gene: 9. CDR1 and CDR2 (germline): SGHDT, YYEEEE. In nucleotides, the CDR3 is TGTGCCAGCAGCTGGCCTCCGGGACAGGGGGATTACGAGCAGTACTTC. It codes for CASSWPPGQGDYEQYF.

CDR3 amino acids: CASSLYRDSIFPLHF. The CDR3 bases are TGTGCCAGCAGCCTGTACCGCGACTCAATATTTCCCCTCCACTTT. The chain employs TRBV6-2 or TRBV6-3 and TRBJ1-6; D is unclear. V was cut by 6 bases and J by 13 bases, with 22 bases left in between. Germline V gene data show CDR1 as MNHEY and CDR2 as SVGEGT. The CDR3 is made up of 15 amino acids.

The chain carries TRBV6-5 and TRBJ1-5; D possibly corresponds to TRBD1 (6 bases). The germline V and J ends were trimmed by 6 bases and 0 bases, with 12 bases remaining between them. The length of the CDR3 is 15 residues. CDR1 and CDR2 from the germline V gene are MNHEY and SVGAGI. CDR3: CASRKQGSSNQPQHF. In nucleotides, the CDR3 is TGTGCCAGCAGGAAACAGGGATCTAGCAATCAGCCCCAGCATTTT.

The chain recombines TRBV30 with TRBJ2-3; TRBD1 is a possible D gene (5 bases). In germline, CDR1 is GTSNPN, CDR2 SVGIG (reference sequence). This CDR3 is built from 12 residues. Trimming left V 5 bases short and J 3 bases short, with 9 bases between. The CDR3 loop reads CAWGRQTDTQYF. CDR3 coding DNA: TGTGCCTGGGGCCGACAGACAGATACGCAGTATTTT.

The CDR3 here is CASSRPITGYTGELFF. CDR3 DNA: TGTGCCAGCAGCCGCCCAATCACGGGGTACACCGGGGAGCTGTTTTTT. This chain connects TRBV6-2 or TRBV6-3 to TRBJ2-2; a weak D match, TRBD2 (5 bases). Germline V gene lookup returns CDR1 MNHEY and CDR2 SVGEGT. V was clipped by 6 bases and J by 3 bases, with 17 bases between them. The CDR3 totals 16 residues.